One TCR beta chain is described in this entry. The data belong to a study of blood T cell repertoires in COVID-19. Study-wide context: Specimens from acute and convalescent COVID-19 originated in the United States, Italy and Spain.

The assay was immunoSEQ multiplex PCR, and TCRdb's table has in-frame clones only and misses some. The table includes roughly 100,000 clones, over 85% detected once. After removal of 6 bases from V and 2 bases from J, the junction contained 9 bases not matched to a gene. From germline, CDR1 is LNHDA and CDR2 SQIVND (reference sequence). The CDR3 covers 15 residues. This TCR was recovered from a woman older than 75 in a cohort sampled during active COVID-19. The J gene is TRBJ2-7, the V gene TRBV19; 8 bases fit TRBD2. Sequencing was carried out using peripheral blood. Here the CDR3 reads CASSHARSGTYEQYF. DNA of the CDR3: TGTGCCAGTAGCCACGCCCGTAGCGGGACCTACGAGCAGTACTTC.